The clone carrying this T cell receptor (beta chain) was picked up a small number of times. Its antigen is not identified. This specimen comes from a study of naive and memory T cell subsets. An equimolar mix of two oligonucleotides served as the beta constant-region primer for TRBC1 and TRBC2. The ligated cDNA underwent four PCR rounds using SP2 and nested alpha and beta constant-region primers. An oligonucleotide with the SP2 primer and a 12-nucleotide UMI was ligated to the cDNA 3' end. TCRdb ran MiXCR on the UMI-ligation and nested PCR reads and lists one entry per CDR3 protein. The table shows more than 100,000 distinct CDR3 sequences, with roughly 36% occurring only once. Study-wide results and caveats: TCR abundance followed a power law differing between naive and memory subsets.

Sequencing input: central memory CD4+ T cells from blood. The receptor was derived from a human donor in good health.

CDR3 loop: CASSPWTSGTNYNEQFF. CDR3 in DNA: TGTGCCAGCAGCCCGTGGACTAGCGGGACGAACTACAATGAGCAGTTCTTC. The chain couples TRBV14 to TRBJ2-1; TRBD2 agrees at 12 bases. This CDR3 has 17 amino acids. Germline-derived CDR1 and CDR2 are SGHDN and FVKESK. With V trimmed by 4 bases and J by 3 bases, 7 bases remained unmatched.